These 24 T cell receptor beta chains were sequenced from one sample in a study of cytomegalovirus exposure and HLA in healthy donors. PCR was performed using 60 Vbeta and 13 Jbeta primers. This table comes from immunoSEQ multiplex PCR, and its TCRdb copy is limited to in-frame clones, with some not included. The table lists approximately 220,000 clones, approximately 88% of them singletons. The sample taken for sequencing was PBMCs. These receptors were taken from a boy aged 2-15 years in good health and CMV-seronegative.

The chain links TRBV19 to TRBJ2-3; D might be TRBD2 (6 bases). In germline, CDR1 is LNHDA, CDR2 SQIVND (reference sequence). This CDR3 spans 16 amino acids. V was cut by 1 base and J by 1 base, with 12 bases left in between. CDR3 residues: CASSIGRGWGTDTQYF. In DNA, the CDR3 is TGTGCCAGTAGTATAGGTCGGGGGTGGGGCACAGATACGCAGTATTTT.

This clone appeared a few times. The CDR3 spells CAWSRVIQNTEAFF. The CDR3 nucleotides read TGTGCCTGGAGCCGGGTCATCCAGAACACTGAAGCTTTCTTT. The V gene is TRBV30, the J gene TRBJ1-1; D gene ambiguous. Germline CDR1 and CDR2: GTSNPN and SVGIG (reference sequence). The CDR3 has 14 amino acids. V lost 3 bases and J 1 base, leaving 12 bases between the germline ends.

The chain couples TRBV6-5 to TRBJ1-4; D gene uncertain. From germline, CDR1 is MNHEY and CDR2 SVGAGI. Trimming removed 5 bases at V and 6 bases at J, with 13 bases between. This CDR3 contains 14 residues. The CDR3 nucleotides read TGTGCCAGCAGTGGTGGGCTGACGGATGAAAAACTGTTTTTT. Its protein is CASSGGLTDEKLFF.

The chain employs TRBV4-1 and TRBJ1-5, with 8 positions matching TRBD1. CDR3 length: 16 amino acids. Germline-derived CDR1 and CDR2 are MGHRA and YSYEKL. J lost 5 bases, V lost 3 bases, and 9 bases had no gene match. CDR3 sequence reads: CASSQGQGARDQPQHF. CDR3 DNA sequence: TGCGCCAGCAGCCAGGGGCAGGGGGCGAGGGATCAGCCCCAGCATTTT.

The rearrangement links TRBV19 to TRBJ1-1; TRBD1 aligns across 9 bases. Germline values: CDR1 LNHDA, CDR2 SQIVND (reference sequence). This CDR3 contains 14 residues. The J segment lost 5 bases and the V segment lost 7 bases, leaving 8 bases of the junction unmatched. The CDR3 loop is CASKITGGFTEAFF. For the CDR3, the DNA is TGTGCCAGTAAGATCACAGGGGGCTTTACTGAAGCTTTCTTT.

V is TRBV11-2 and J is TRBJ2-7, with a possible D match to TRBD2 (6 bases). The CDR3 loop spans 16 amino acids. V lost 2 bases and J 5 bases, leaving 19 bases between the germline ends. Germline V gene data show CDR1 as SGHAT and CDR2 as FQNNGV. CDR3 DNA sequence: TGTGCCAGCAGCTTACAGGTGGGAGGAAGTCTTCACGAGCAGTACTTC. Its protein product is CASSLQVGGSLHEQYF.

The V and J genes are TRBV5-5 and TRBJ1-1; D is uncertain. This CDR3 has 12 residues. The germline V and J ends were trimmed by 3 bases and 0 bases, with 3 bases remaining between them. Germline CDR1 SGHKS, CDR2 YYEKEE (reference sequence). CDR3 DNA sequence: TGTGCCAGCAGCTCCATGAACACTGAAGCTTTCTTT. This encodes CASSSMNTEAFF.

The chain joins TRBV13 to TRBJ1-1, with 8 bases that match TRBD1. Trimming at V came to 4 bases and at J to 4 bases, leaving 5 bases not matched to a gene. The CDR3 is 14 amino acids. CDR1 and CDR2 (germline): PRHDT, FYEKMQ (reference sequence). The CDR3 sequence is CASSSTGEVTEAFF. The CDR3 coding sequence is TGTGCCAGCAGCTCGACAGGGGAGGTCACTGAAGCTTTCTTT.

The J gene is TRBJ2-5, the V gene TRBV11-1; 9 nucleotides match TRBD1. The CDR3 is 16 residues long. The J segment lost 5 bases and the V segment lost 4 bases, leaving 11 bases of the junction unmatched. Germline lookup yields CDR1 SGHAT and CDR2 FQDESV (reference sequence). In DNA, the CDR3 is TGTGCCAGCAGCTCAAACCGGGACAGGGTCCGGGAGACCCAGTACTTC. This encodes CASSSNRDRVRETQYF.

This sequence joins TRBV7-9 and TRBJ2-2, with D uncertain. Trimming stripped 7 bases from V and 4 bases from J, with 10 bases between. The V gene's germline CDR1 is SEHNR and CDR2 FQNEAQ (reference sequence). The CDR3 is 13 amino acids. This CDR3 reads CASTFTATGELFF. The DNA for the CDR3 is TGTGCCAGCACCTTCACAGCCACCGGGGAGCTGTTTTTT.

This rearrangement joins TRBV7-9 to TRBJ2-7; TRBD1 might be the D (5 bases). V was clipped by 3 bases and J by 0 bases, with 9 bases between them. From germline, CDR1 is SEHNR and CDR2 FQNEAQ (reference sequence). The CDR3 runs 14 residues. This CDR3 is CASSFQGSSYEQYF. The CDR3 DNA sequence: TGTGCCAGCAGCTTCCAGGGTAGCTCCTACGAGCAGTACTTC.

This clone has only a few counts. The rearrangement uses TRBV2 and TRBJ1-3, with D possibly being TRBD1 (5 bases). Germline V gene lookup returns CDR1 SNHLY and CDR2 FYNNEI. The CDR3 contains 14 residues. The V and J ends lost 8 bases and 4 bases respectively, with 15 bases between them. The CDR3 sequence: CASGEGRVGNTIYF. CDR3 in DNA: TGTGCCAGCGGGGAGGGGCGGGTAGGAAACACCATATATTTT.

J is TRBJ1-3 and V is TRBV27; D gene uncertain. Looked up from germline, CDR1 is MNHEY and CDR2 is SMNVEV (reference sequence). The germline V and J ends were trimmed by 3 bases and 0 bases, with 3 bases remaining between them. The CDR3 has 13 residues. The chain's CDR3 is CASSLSSGNTIYF. As DNA, the CDR3 is TGTGCCAGCAGTTTGAGCTCTGGAAACACCATATATTTT.

The chain recombines TRBV11-2 with TRBJ1-5; D is ambiguous. This CDR3 is built from 15 residues. The germline gives CDR1 SGHAT, CDR2 FQNNGV. V was clipped by 1 base and J by 8 bases, with 15 bases between them. The CDR3 sequence is CASSLVGDSREPQHF. The CDR3, as DNA: TGTGCCAGCAGCTTAGTGGGAGACTCTAGAGAGCCCCAGCATTTT.

This chain connects TRBV27 to TRBJ2-7; possible D gene TRBD1, 6 bases. The V end was cut by 4 bases, the J end by 2 bases, with 15 bases between. Germline V gene lookup returns CDR1 MNHEY and CDR2 SMNVEV (reference sequence). The CDR3 totals 15 residues. CDR3 region: CASSSRTEKTYEQYF. For the CDR3, the DNA is TGTGCCAGCAGTTCCCGGACAGAAAAAACCTACGAGCAGTACTTC.

J is TRBJ2-1 and V is TRBV5-1; 11 positions agree with TRBD2. Germline V lookup: CDR1 SGHRS, CDR2 YFSETQ. V shed 3 bases and J 7 bases; nucleotides not matched to a gene: 0. There are 13 residues in the CDR3. The CDR3 nucleotides are TGCGCCAGCAGCTGGACTAGCGGGAATGAGCAGTTCTTC. It encodes CASSWTSGNEQFF.

The chain couples TRBV29-1 to TRBJ2-3; TRBD1 agrees at 12 bases. The CDR3 runs 14 residues. After removal of 6 bases from V and 4 bases from J, the junction contained 5 bases not matched to a gene. Per the germline V gene, CDR1 is SQVTM and CDR2 is ANQGSEA. The CDR3 DNA reads TGCAGCGTGAAGGGACAGGGGGCCCCAGATACGCAGTATTTT. As protein: CSVKGQGAPDTQYF.

The chain has TRBV2 and TRBJ2-7, with 8 bases fitting TRBD2. This CDR3 spans 15 amino acids. Per the germline V gene, CDR1 is SNHLY and CDR2 is FYNNEI. Trimming took 2 bases from V and 2 from J; bases not matched to a gene: 5. The CDR3 region is CASSEITSGPYEQYF. CDR3 sequence (DNA): TGTGCCAGCAGTGAAATAACTAGCGGACCCTACGAGCAGTACTTC.

This chain links TRBV7-3 with TRBJ2-3; no firm D call. Germline CDR1 SGHTA, CDR2 FQGTGA. This CDR3 has 12 amino acids. Deletions cut 4 bases from V and 4 bases from J, with 6 bases between. In DNA, the CDR3 is TGTGCCAGCAGCTCCGGTGCAGATACGCAGTATTTT. Translated, it gives CASSSGADTQYF.

The chain links TRBV30 to TRBJ1-3, with a possible D match to TRBD1 (5 bases). The CDR3 extends over 17 amino acids. Germline V gives CDR1 GTSNPN, CDR2 SVGIG (reference sequence). V was cut by 0 bases and J by 1 base, with 16 bases left in between. CDR3 nucleotides: TGTGCCTGGAGTGTAGTAGGGGTGGGGTTATCTGGAAACACCATATATTTT. It is translated as CAWSVVGVGLSGNTIYF. The entire variable domain, with the rest obtained from reference TRBV30 and TRBJ1-3, is as follows: SQTIHQWPATLVQPVGSPLSLECTVEGTSNPNLYWYRQAAGRGLQLLFYSVGIGQISSEVPQNLSASRPQDRQFILSSKKLLLSDSGFYLCAWSVVGVGLSGNTIYFGEGSWLTVV.

The V gene is TRBV6-6, the J gene TRBJ2-5; D may be TRBD2 (5 bases). Germline V gene lookup returns CDR1 MNHNY and CDR2 SVGAGI (reference sequence). The CDR3 has 15 amino acids. V lost 10 bases and J lost 4, with 22 bases in between. This CDR3 is CATAADRGNRETQYF. CDR3 in DNA: TGTGCCACCGCTGCCGACCGGGGAAATAGAGAGACCCAGTACTTC.

The V gene is TRBV6-5, the J gene TRBJ1-1; D is possibly TRBD1 (5 bases). CDR1 MNHEY and CDR2 SVGAGI come from the germline V gene. The CDR3 length is 13 residues. V lost 6 bases and J lost 6, with 14 bases in between. CDR3 residues: CASRDAGRPEAFF. Written as DNA, the CDR3 is TGTGCCAGCAGAGATGCAGGGAGGCCTGAAGCTTTCTTT.

The V gene is TRBV5-6, the J gene TRBJ2-3; 7 bases map to TRBD2. V trimming: 3 bases; J trimming: 5 bases; junction bases outside the gene matches: 9. CDR1 is SGHDT, CDR2 YYEEEE, per germline. CDR3 length: 15 amino acids. The CDR3 sequence: CASSSGAGVGDTQYF. The CDR3 DNA sequence: TGTGCCAGCAGCTCTGGGGCGGGAGTTGGAGATACGCAGTATTTT. Complete variable domain (other parts from reference TRBV5-6 and TRBJ2-3): DAGVTQSPTHLIKTRGQQVTLRCSPKSGHDTVSWYQQALGQGPQFIFQYYEEEERQRGNFPDRFSGHQFPNYSSELNVNALLLGDSALYLCASSSGAGVGDTQYFGPGTRLTVL.

The V and J genes are TRBV11-2 and TRBJ2-1; the D gene is possibly TRBD2 (5 bases). Germline CDR1 reads SGHAT; CDR2 reads FQNNGV. V dropped 0 bases and J dropped 6 bases, with 6 bases sitting between them. The CDR3 runs 13 residues. The CDR3 region is CASSLELGNEQFF. The CDR3, as DNA: TGTGCCAGCAGCTTAGAACTAGGCAATGAGCAGTTCTTC.